Presented here are 18 T cell receptor beta chains from one specimen sequenced in a study of metastatic and nonmetastatic thyroid tumors. Thyroid surgery was performed in patients who had received no treatment beforehand. Through MiXCR, TCRdb re-clonotyped the PCR reads. The table shows about 27,000 clones, with approximately 16% occurring only once. What was sequenced was blood. All receptors derive from a male donor with papillary thyroid cancer or a benign thyroid nodule (not recorded which). Some clones in this sample may be carry-over from other donors' samples.

This clone was seen at least ten times. The chain employs TRBV28 and TRBJ2-7; 8 positions match TRBD2. With 4 bases clipped from V and 5 bases from J, the junction kept 16 bases outside the gene matches. This CDR3 is 17 amino acids long. Looked up from germline, CDR1 is MDHEN and CDR2 is SYDVKM. CDR3 loop: CASSSTGGAGAPDEQYF. The CDR3 DNA sequence: TGTGCCAGCAGTTCCACCGGAGGAGCGGGAGCCCCCGACGAGCAGTACTTC.

This clone was seen repeatedly, ten times or more. The chain is built from TRBV2 and TRBJ2-6, with TRBD1 as a possible D gene (7 bases). Germline values: CDR1 SNHLY, CDR2 FYNNEI. The CDR3 loop spans 16 amino acids. V shed 5 bases and J shed 0 bases, with 11 bases lying between them. The CDR3 protein is CASSPGGGSGANVLTF. The CDR3, as DNA: TGTGCCAGCAGTCCAGGGGGAGGCTCTGGGGCCAACGTCCTGACTTTC.

There are a few counts of this clone. The rearrangement uses TRBV6-5 and TRBJ2-7; TRBD1 might be the D (5 bases). Germline V gives CDR1 MNHEY, CDR2 SVGAGI. V shed 0 bases and J shed 6 bases, with 15 bases lying between them. The CDR3 has 15 amino acids. In DNA form, the CDR3 reads TGTGCCAGCAGTTACTCGGTCCAGGGCTTCGGCGAGCAGTACTTC. Residues: CASSYSVQGFGEQYF.

The genes are TRBV20-1 and TRBJ1-5; D is ambiguous. V was trimmed by 0 bases and J by 0 bases, leaving 18 bases between them. CDR3 length: 18 residues. Germline V CDR1 and CDR2: DFQATT, SNEGSKA (reference sequence). The CDR3 bases are TGCAGTGCTAGAGATGGTCAGCCGCCGAATTATAGCAATCAGCCCCAGCATTTT. This codes for CSARDGQPPNYSNQPQHF.

The chain employs TRBV11-1 and TRBJ2-1; no definite D call. The CDR3 covers 15 residues. Germline V lookup: CDR1 SGHAT, CDR2 FQDESV (reference sequence). V lost 1 base, J lost 7 bases, and 14 bases lay in between. The CDR3 here is CASSLDMARPNEQFF. The CDR3 DNA follows: TGTGCCAGCAGCTTAGATATGGCAAGGCCAAATGAGCAGTTCTTC.

This clone was picked up many times. This chain joins TRBV24-1 and TRBJ2-1; 14 nucleotides agree with TRBD2. Germline assignment: CDR1 KGHDR and CDR2 SFDVKD. The junction had 3 bases not matched to a gene; V was cut back by 4 bases and J by 5 bases. The CDR3 sequence is 16 residues long. The chain's CDR3 is CATSEPTSGRDNEQFF. The CDR3 DNA is TGTGCCACCAGTGAGCCGACTAGCGGGAGGGACAATGAGCAGTTCTTC.

This clone showed up just a few times. It may be a read error: a sequence one base away is much more abundant. The rearrangement joins TRBV14 to TRBJ2-3; 9 nucleotides match TRBD2. CDR3 size: 16 residues. Trimming cost V 7 bases and J 4 bases; bases outside gene matches: 12. CDR1 and CDR2 from the germline V gene are SGHDN and FVKESK. The CDR3 spells CASNPKWGTSPDTQYF. CDR3 DNA sequence: TGTGCCAGCAACCCAAAGTGGGGGACTAGCCCAGATACGCAGTATTTT.

This clone showed up many times. The chain joins TRBV15 to TRBJ2-3, with a possible D match to TRBD2 (6 bases). CDR3 length: 14 residues. Trimming stripped 6 bases from V and 3 bases from J, with 13 bases between. Germline loops: CDR1 LNHNV, CDR2 YYDKDF (reference sequence). This CDR3 reads CATSPGEGTDTQYF. CDR3 nucleotide sequence: TGTGCCACCAGTCCGGGAGAGGGAACAGATACGCAGTATTTT. The full variable domain, with the rest looked up from reference TRBV15 and TRBJ2-3, is DAMVIQNPRYQVTQFGKPVTLSCSQTLNHNVMYWYQQKSSQAPKLLFHYYDKDFNNEADTPDNFQSRRPNTSFCFLDIRSPGLGDTAMYLCATSPGEGTDTQYFGPGTRLTVL.

This clone was seen ten or more times. V usage is TRBV6-1 and J usage is TRBJ1-3; D uncertain. The CDR3 is made up of 15 amino acids. Per the germline V gene, CDR1 is MNHNS and CDR2 is SASEGT. V was pared by 7 bases and J by 0 bases, with 13 bases between. CDR3 nucleotide sequence: TGTGCCAGCAAAGTAGAGGGAAACTCTGGAAACACCATATATTTT. This codes for CASKVEGNSGNTIYF.

Many counts were recorded for this clone. This chain uses TRBV6-1 with TRBJ2-6, with TRBD2 as a possible D gene (6 bases). The CDR3 runs 20 residues. The germline CDR1 and CDR2 sequences are MNHNS and SASEGT. V was pared by 0 bases and J by 0 bases, with 18 bases between. The CDR3 here is CASSEAPPAGSFSGANVLTF. The CDR3 region has the DNA TGTGCCAGCAGTGAAGCCCCCCCAGCGGGTAGTTTCTCTGGGGCCAACGTCCTGACTTTC.

This clone has just a few counts. V and J are TRBV2 and TRBJ1-5; tentatively, D is TRBD1 (5 bases). Germline-derived CDR1 and CDR2 are SNHLY and FYNNEI. The CDR3 totals 14 residues. Trimming took off 5 bases at V and 9 bases at J, with 17 bases between the two ends. The CDR3 DNA follows: TGTGCCAGCAGTCCCGCCGGGAGGGGCCGGCCCCAGCATTTT. Translated, it gives CASSPAGRGRPQHF.

V usage is TRBV9 and J usage is TRBJ1-2; D gene unclear. Germline lookup yields CDR1 SGDLS and CDR2 YYNGEE. Trimming pared 5 bases from V and 1 base from J, leaving 9 bases between. The CDR3 contains 13 residues. The chain's CDR3 is CASSPQNNYGYTF. The CDR3 DNA reads as TGTGCCAGCAGTCCACAGAATAACTATGGCTACACCTTC.

CDR3 sequence: CAWSFTPGQGADEQYF. The CDR3 DNA follows: TGTGCCTGGAGTTTTACACCGGGACAGGGGGCGGACGAGCAGTACTTC. The rearrangement uses TRBV30 and TRBJ2-7; 12 bases map to TRBD1. J gave up 5 bases and V 2 bases, and 10 bases lay outside the gene matches. This CDR3 is built from 16 residues. The germline V gene has CDR1 GTSNPN and CDR2 SVGIG (reference sequence).

Ten or more counts support this clone. This chain links TRBV20-1 with TRBJ2-1; the match to TRBD1 covers 8 bases. CDR1 is DFQATT, CDR2 SNEGSKA, per germline (reference sequence). V lost 3 bases and J lost 9; bases outside the gene matches: 10. This CDR3 spans 14 amino acids. The CDR3 reads CSARFWQGASEQFF. DNA for the CDR3: TGCAGTGCTAGGTTCTGGCAGGGGGCGAGTGAGCAGTTCTTC.

This clone occurred many times. The V and J genes are TRBV19 and TRBJ1-6, with 10 bases that match TRBD1. Germline V gene lookup returns CDR1 LNHDA and CDR2 SQIVND (reference sequence). This CDR3 has 15 amino acids. Trimming removed 5 bases from V and 10 bases from J; junction bases left unmatched: 8. The CDR3 coding sequence is TGTGCCAGTAGTGTACTGACAGGGGGCGGCTCACCCCTCCACTTT. Translated, it gives CASSVLTGGGSPLHF.

This clone showed up many times. The gene calls are TRBV28 and TRBJ1-2; D is unresolved. The CDR3 is made up of 12 amino acids. Germline CDR1 and CDR2: MDHEN and SYDVKM. V was shortened by 3 bases and J by 5 bases, with 7 bases between the two germline ends. CDR3 in DNA: TGTGCCAGCAGTTTGGCTTCATATGGCTACACCTTC. Its translation: CASSLASYGYTF.

At least ten counts were recorded for this clone. The gene calls are TRBV6-6 and TRBJ2-2; 7 bases match TRBD2. From germline, CDR1 is MNHNY and CDR2 SVGAGI (reference sequence). The CDR3 is made up of 17 amino acids. V gave up 4 bases and J gave up 7 bases; unmatched junction bases: 15. The chain's CDR3 is CASSFLTSTEVGGELFF. The DNA for the CDR3 is TGTGCCAGCAGTTTCCTGACTAGCACAGAAGTTGGCGGGGAGCTGTTTTTT.

This clone was recorded many times. The rearrangement uses TRBV19 and TRBJ1-2; D ambiguous. Deletions cut 6 bases from V and 1 base from J, with 12 bases between. This CDR3 region has 14 residues. Germline CDR1 is LNHDA and CDR2 is SQIVND (reference sequence). This CDR3 is CASSVYGVNYGYTF. CDR3 bases: TGTGCCAGTAGCGTGTATGGGGTTAACTATGGCTACACCTTC.